Following are 2 T cell receptor beta chains from one sample sequenced in a study of blood T cell repertoires in COVID-19. The assay was immunoSEQ multiplex PCR, and TCRdb's table has in-frame clones only and misses some. The data show about 190,000 clones, with around 85% seen just once and roughly 12% held by the top ten. Material: peripheral blood. Source of these receptors: a woman between 50 and 59 years old with acute or convalescent COVID-19.

The rearrangement links TRBV7-2 to TRBJ2-7, with 9 positions matching TRBD2. CDR3 length: 15 residues. Per the germline V gene, CDR1 is SGHTA and CDR2 is FQGNSA. With 0 bases clipped from V and 5 bases from J, the junction kept 5 bases outside the gene matches. CDR3 DNA: TGTGCCAGCAGCTTAGCGGAACTAGCGGGTAACGAGCAGTACTTC. Its protein is CASSLAELAGNEQYF. The variable domain in full, completed from reference TRBV7-2 and TRBJ2-7, reads GAGVSQSPSNKVTEKGKDVELRCDPISGHTALYWYRQSLGQGLEFLIYFQGNSAPDKSGLPSDRFSAERTGGSVSTLTIQRTQQEDSAVYLCASSLAELAGNEQYFGPGTRLTVT.

The V call is TRBV7-8, the J call TRBJ1-1; TRBD1 aligns across 7 bases. J was trimmed by 1 base and V by 1 base; bases with no gene match: 3. Germline CDR1 reads SGHVS; CDR2 reads FQNEAQ. The CDR3 has 15 residues. The CDR3 region is CASSLGRQGNTEAFF. The DNA of the CDR3 is TGTGCCAGCAGCTTAGGAAGACAGGGGAACACTGAAGCTTTCTTT.